This T cell receptor beta chain was obtained from a study of cytomegalovirus exposure and HLA in healthy donors. Whole-study context: The roughly 120 validation repertoires, a later analysis reported, used the same platform as the roughly 700 repertoires from the first cohort. Overall study findings and caveats: Altogether, 150 to 200 TCR beta chains were recorded as cytomegalovirus-associated.

Generated by immunoSEQ multiplex PCR, the TCRdb table keeps only in-frame clones and is missing some. The top ten clones hold about 1.8% of a sample with 90,000 to 150,000 clones, approximately 90% of them seen once. Regarding this clone: What it recognizes is unknown.

Trimming took off 0 bases at V and 4 bases at J, with 19 bases between the two ends. Germline CDR1 and CDR2: LGHNA and YSLEER. The CDR3 length is 17 residues. Sequences were obtained from PBMCs. The chain couples TRBV4-3 to TRBJ2-7; a possible D gene is TRBD2 (6 bases). The source is a man aged 18-30 years in good health and CMV-seronegative. The CDR3 loop is CASSQDYPGLEAYEQYF. The CDR3 DNA reads as TGCGCCAGCAGCCAAGATTATCCGGGACTCGAAGCTTACGAGCAGTACTTC.